The rows below give T cell receptor beta chains drawn from one sample of a study of tumor-infiltrating lymphocytes in glioblastoma multiforme. TCRdb used MiXCR to reprocess the multiplex PCR reads, holding one entry per CDR3 protein. The sample records about 32,000 distinct CDR3 sequences, roughly 64% being singletons. The sequencing sample was made of brain tumor tissue. These receptors were taken from a male donor with glioblastoma. Each CDR3 is given with its conserved first and last residue. D genes are given only for firm matches.

j_call v_call d_call cdr3_aa
TRBJ2-3 TRBV20-1 NA CNARRRDGTDTQYF
TRBJ2-6 TRBV28 NA CASSNGANVLTF
TRBJ2-5 TRBV11-2 TRBD1 CASSSMGQGGSETQYF
TRBJ2-7 TRBV6-6 TRBD1 CASRPGTGAYEQYF
TRBJ2-2 TRBV12-3/TRBV12-4 NA CASCLGGSGELFF
TRBJ2-1 TRBV12-3/TRBV12-4 TRBD1 CASSPADREANEQFF
TRBJ1-1 TRBV6-1 NA CASSYGGYTKAFF
TRBJ2-3 TRBV20-1 NA CSARLVSTDTQYF
TRBJ2-3 TRBV4-2 NA CASSLPTETQYF
TRBJ2-1 TRBV20-1 TRBD2 CSARGLAGVHRLGEQFF
TRBJ2-1 TRBV5-4 NA CASSREAGSSYNEQFF
TRBJ2-3 TRBV11-2 TRBD2 CASSLGGAGGYTDTQYF
TRBJ2-2 TRBV5-1 NA CVSSGGQSNTGELFF
TRBJ2-3 TRBV20-1 TRBD2 CSARPRLGLAGITSTDTQYF
TRBJ2-3 TRBV11-1 NA CASSLPNVGDTQYF
TRBJ2-7 TRBV20-1 TRBD1 CSVVGQGASYEQYF
TRBJ2-7 TRBV28 TRBD2 CASSPGTSAYEQYF
TRBJ2-7 TRBV12-3/TRBV12-4 TRBD1 CASRGTGTASYEQYF
TRBJ2-5 TRBV20-1 NA CSAPRDGQETQYF
TRBJ2-7 TRBV11-2 NA CASSLSSGLSCEQYF
TRBJ2-1 TRBV10-3 TRBD2 CAISESFYCPASGASNERLNERFF
TRBJ2-5 TRBV29-1 TRBD2 CSVGGLAGGGTETQYF
TRBJ2-7 TRBV2 TRBD1 CASSESGIGGSLRGEQYF
TRBJ1-2 TRBV29-1 NA CSVVPQYGYAF
TRBJ2-7 TRBV20-1 TRBD1 CSASGQGSISYEQYF
TRBJ2-2 TRBV11-2 NA CASASSFGQGLAVNTGELFF
TRBJ1-2 TRBV29-1 NA CTADHFDGYTF
TRBJ2-5 TRBV28 NA CATRRDSQETQYF
TRBJ2-7 TRBV5-6 NA CASSLTRLNEQYF
TRBJ1-4 TRBV7-8 TRBD1 CASSSNPSTGTGGEKLFF
TRBJ2-1 TRBV6-5 TRBD2 CASSYATSGRIEQFF
TRBJ2-1 TRBV10-1 TRBD1 CASSRAGTGGNEQFF
TRBJ1-3 TRBV10-2 NA CASSESGLADTIYF
TRBJ2-7 TRBV6-6 NA CAGSYWRVGEQYF
TRBJ2-3 TRBV29-1 TRBD2 CSVERDYSSTDTQYF